This passage covers 31 T cell receptor beta chains from one sample sequenced in a study of identical twins. MiXCR, applied by TCRdb to the 5' RACE reads, yields one record per CDR3 protein. This sample has about 690,000 distinct CDR3 sequences, with less than 25% found just once. The sample also formed part of further work on T cells expressing NK-cell markers.

Sequenced material: PBMCs. Every receptor here comes from a woman aged 18-35 years in good health.

This chain uses TRBV27 with TRBJ2-7, with 8 bases lining up with TRBD1. The junction had 3 bases not matched to a gene; V was cut back by 5 bases and J by 3 bases. The CDR3 is 13 amino acids. Germline CDR1 is MNHEY and CDR2 is SMNVEV (reference sequence). The CDR3 DNA follows: TGTGCCAGCAGTGACAGGGGTGGCTACGAGCAGTACTTC. Protein sequence: CASSDRGGYEQYF.

This clonotype has at least ten counts. The chain combines TRBV6-5 with TRBJ2-2; D is unresolved. From germline, CDR1 is MNHEY and CDR2 SVGAGI. The CDR3 contains 12 residues. The V and J ends lost 7 bases and 2 bases respectively, with 5 bases between them. CDR3: CASKSNTGELFF. The CDR3 region has the DNA TGTGCCAGCAAAAGTAACACCGGGGAGCTGTTTTTT.

This clonotype was observed a handful of times. J is TRBJ1-2 and V is TRBV20-1, with D perhaps TRBD1 (5 bases). Looked up from germline, CDR1 is DFQATT and CDR2 is SNEGSKA (reference sequence). Trimming stripped 1 base from V and 6 bases from J, with 12 bases between. The CDR3 extends over 13 amino acids. The CDR3: CSARVSGKHGYTF. DNA of the CDR3: TGCAGTGCTAGAGTTTCAGGGAAGCATGGCTACACCTTC.

This clonotype was seen only a few times. The chain employs TRBV24-1 and TRBJ2-1; no clear D. The CDR3 totals 16 residues. V gave up 4 bases and J gave up 0 bases, with 12 bases separating them. The germline V gene has CDR1 KGHDR and CDR2 SFDVKD. CDR3 coding DNA: TGTGCCACCAGTGACCATGGCAGTCGCTCCTACAATGAGCAGTTCTTC. It is translated as CATSDHGSRSYNEQFF.

This clonotype was observed a few times. The gene calls are TRBV12-3 or TRBV12-4 and TRBJ2-7; D unresolved. This CDR3 comprises 13 residues. Trimming pared 6 bases from V and 5 bases from J, leaving 14 bases between. Here the CDR3 reads CASSSHLADEQYF. CDR3 in DNA: TGTGCCAGCAGCTCTCACCTGGCGGACGAGCAGTACTTC.

Worth noting for this clonotype: Its ends do not fully match the called genes, so a read error is possible. The gene calls are TRBV27 and TRBJ2-7, with D possibly matching TRBD2 (7 bases). CDR1 and CDR2 (germline): MNHEY, SMNVEV (reference sequence). This CDR3 has 17 residues. The CDR3 region is CASSIPPRRGGHYELYF. For the CDR3, the DNA is TGTGCCAGCAGTATACCCCCTCGGAGGGGGGGCCACTACGAGCTGTACTTC.

This chain connects TRBV20-1 to TRBJ1-2; D may be TRBD1 (5 bases). Germline CDR1 reads DFQATT; CDR2 reads SNEGSKA (reference sequence). The V gene lost 0 bases and the J gene lost 8 bases, with 13 bases spanning the gap. The CDR3 length is 13 residues. The CDR3 bases are TGCAGTGCTAGAGATCGGGCAGGGACCGGCTACACCTTC. Its translation is CSARDRAGTGYTF.

This clonotype appeared a few times. CDR3 region: CASSSSRGVGEQFF. DNA of the CDR3: TGTGCCAGCAGTTCGTCACGCGGGGTCGGTGAGCAGTTCTTC. The chain is built from TRBV12-3 or TRBV12-4 and TRBJ2-1; maybe TRBD2 (6 bases). The CDR3 runs to 14 residues. With 4 bases removed from V and 9 bases from J, the gap between germline ends came to 16 bases.

This clonotype has at least ten counts. The J gene is TRBJ2-5, the V gene TRBV5-6; 12 bases are shared with TRBD2. Germline V gene sequence: CDR1 SGHDT, CDR2 YYEEEE. V lost 1 base, J lost 4 bases, and 2 bases stayed unmatched. The CDR3 is 15 residues long. CDR3 sequence reads: CASSLLAGGRETQYF. As DNA, the CDR3 is TGTGCCAGCAGCTTGCTAGCGGGGGGGCGAGAGACCCAGTACTTC.

The chain has TRBV10-2 and TRBJ2-3, with 13 bases that match TRBD2. CDR1 WSHSY and CDR2 SAAADI come from the germline V gene. Germline trimming cut 7 bases from V and 1 base from J; bases unmatched to any gene: 5. There are 16 residues in the CDR3. The CDR3 sequence is CASIPGLAGRTDTQYF. The CDR3 DNA follows: TGCGCCAGCATTCCGGGACTAGCGGGACGCACAGATACGCAGTATTTT.

This clonotype was seen only a few times. The rearrangement joins TRBV20-1 to TRBJ2-3; D tentatively reads TRBD1 or TRBD2 (5 bases each). The CDR3 extends over 13 amino acids. Germline CDR1 DFQATT, CDR2 SNEGSKA (reference sequence). DNA of the CDR3: TGCAGGTTCGGAAGGGACGGCGCGGATACGCAGTATTTT. It yields the protein CRFGRDGADTQYF.

This chain uses TRBV10-3 with TRBJ2-7, with 7 positions matching TRBD1. Trimming at V came to 7 bases and at J to 5 bases, leaving 11 bases not matched to a gene. Germline assignment: CDR1 ENHRY and CDR2 SYGVKD. The CDR3 consists of 14 residues. DNA of the CDR3: TGTGCCATCACTCGCGGACAGGACGGGGACGAGCAGTACTTC. As protein: CAITRGQDGDEQYF.

This clonotype was found many times. The chain couples TRBV10-3 to TRBJ2-7, with D unclear. V gave up 2 bases and J gave up 2 bases, with 13 bases separating them. Germline V gene data show CDR1 as ENHRY and CDR2 as SYGVKD. This CDR3 contains 15 residues. CDR3 sequence (DNA): TGTGCCATCAGTGAGGTCCAGACTCAGCCCTACGAGCAGTACTTC. It specifies CAISEVQTQPYEQYF.

This clonotype was recorded a few times. CDR3 residues: CASSVDSGYGEAFF. CDR3 sequence (DNA): TGTGCCAGCAGCGTAGATTCGGGGTACGGTGAAGCTTTCTTT. The chain carries TRBV9 and TRBJ1-1, with D unresolved. Trimming shortened V by 0 bases and J by 7 bases, and 13 bases separated the two germline ends. This CDR3 spans 14 amino acids. Germline CDR1 and CDR2: SGDLS and YYNGEE. The variable domain in full, with the rest retrieved from reference TRBV9 and TRBJ1-1, is DSGVTQTPKHLITATGQRVTLRCSPRSGDLSVYWYQQSLDQGLQFLIQYYNGEERAKGNILERFSAQQFPDLHSELNLSSLELGDSALYFCASSVDSGYGEAFFGQGTRLTVV.

The chain is built from TRBV11-2 and TRBJ2-6; D not certain. This CDR3 is 15 amino acids long. Trimming cost V 7 bases and J 4 bases, with 14 bases left between them. The germline CDR1 and CDR2 sequences are SGHAT and FQNNGV. DNA of the CDR3: TGTGCCAGCACCCGATTACCGCTCGGGGCCAACGTCCTGACTTTC. This codes for CASTRLPLGANVLTF. Using reference TRBV11-2 and TRBJ2-6 for the parts outside the CDR3, the full variable domain is EAGVAQSPRYKIIEKRQSVAFWCNPISGHATLYWYQQILGQGPKLLIQFQNNGVVDDSQLPKDRFSAERLKGVDSTLKIQPAKLEDSAVYLCASTRLPLGANVLTFGAGSRLTVL.

This sequence joins TRBV3-1 and TRBJ2-3; TRBD2 matches at 12 bases. CDR1 and CDR2 from the germline V gene are LGHDT and YNNKEL (reference sequence). The CDR3 runs 16 residues. The J segment lost 6 bases and the V segment lost 4 bases, leaving 8 bases of the junction unmatched. DNA of the CDR3: TGTGCCAGCAGCCTTCGACTAGCGGGAGCCAGTGATACGCAGTATTTT. Translation: CASSLRLAGASDTQYF.

V gene TRBV7-9 combines with J gene TRBJ1-1; unclear D gene. The CDR3 runs to 12 residues. Germline CDR1 is SEHNR and CDR2 is FQNEAQ (reference sequence). V was shortened by 10 bases and J by 6 bases, with 15 bases between the two germline ends. This CDR3 is CATTGGRAEAFF. The CDR3 DNA sequence: TGTGCCACCACGGGAGGGAGGGCTGAAGCTTTCTTT.

The chain joins TRBV5-6 to TRBJ2-7, with D possibly being TRBD2 (8 bases). CDR1 and CDR2 from the germline V gene are SGHDT and YYEEEE. Deletions cut 1 base from V and 4 bases from J, with 27 bases between. The CDR3 is 19 residues long. Here the CDR3 DNA reads TGTGCCAGCAGCTTGAGCTTGAGGGGGCCGGAACTAGCGGCATACGAGCAGTACTTC. Protein product: CASSLSLRGPELAAYEQYF.

This clonotype showed up just a few times. The V and J genes are TRBV4-2 and TRBJ2-3; 8 nucleotides match TRBD2. Germline V gene data show CDR1 as LGHNA and CDR2 as YNFKEQ. J was trimmed by 2 bases and V by 4 bases; bases with no gene match: 11. This CDR3 is built from 17 residues. CDR3 region: CASSLLVGGGITDTQYF. Written as DNA, the CDR3 is TGTGCCAGCAGCCTTCTGGTGGGCGGGGGGATCACAGATACGCAGTATTTT.

The chain has TRBV9 and TRBJ2-1; D is unclear. V was pared by 4 bases and J by 9 bases, with 17 bases between. The CDR3 loop spans 14 amino acids. Germline loops: CDR1 SGDLS, CDR2 YYNGEE. DNA of the CDR3: TGTGCCAGCAGCAGGGCAGGAGATTGGGGTGAGCAGTTCTTC. It encodes CASSRAGDWGEQFF. Looking up the rest from reference TRBV9 and TRBJ2-1 gives the full variable domain: DSGVTQTPKHLITATGQRVTLRCSPRSGDLSVYWYQQSLDQGLQFLIQYYNGEERAKGNILERFSAQQFPDLHSELNLSSLELGDSALYFCASSRAGDWGEQFFGPGTRLTVL.

This clonotype was detected only a few times. A much larger clone differs from this one at a single base, so this may be a read error. The chain employs TRBV2 and TRBJ2-7; D call uncertain. V was shortened by 8 bases and J by 3 bases, with 5 bases between the two germline ends. Germline values: CDR1 SNHLY, CDR2 FYNNEI. The CDR3 sequence is 10 residues long. In nucleotides, the CDR3 is TGTGCCAGCCGCATCTACGAGCAGTACTTC. Its protein product is CASRIYEQYF.

The chain uses TRBV4-3 and TRBJ2-1, with D unresolved. CDR1 is LGHNA, CDR2 YSLEER, per germline. Trimming cost V 0 bases and J 1 base, with 10 bases left between them. CDR3 length: 16 residues. Here the CDR3 reads CASSQEGPPSYNEQFF. As DNA, the CDR3 is TGCGCCAGCAGCCAAGAGGGTCCACCATCCTACAATGAGCAGTTCTTC.

The V and J genes are TRBV27 and TRBJ1-1, with a weak D call TRBD1 (6 bases). The CDR3 runs to 15 residues. V was shortened by 9 bases and J by 2 bases, with 19 bases between the two germline ends. Germline V gene data show CDR1 as MNHEY and CDR2 as SMNVEV (reference sequence). CDR3 protein: CASRTLDRLNTEAFF. CDR3 sequence (DNA): TGTGCCAGTAGGACGTTGGACAGATTAAACACTGAAGCTTTCTTT.

This clonotype was found a few times. The gene calls are TRBV6-1 and TRBJ2-5, with 9 bases fitting TRBD1. Germline V gene lookup returns CDR1 MNHNS and CDR2 SASEGT. V lost 5 bases to trimming and J lost 5 bases; unmatched junction nucleotides: 18. The CDR3 has 18 amino acids. CDR3 in DNA: TGTGCCAGCAGTCCCCGGGGGTCGGGACAGGGTTTTGTGGAGACCCAGTACTTC. It yields the protein CASSPRGSGQGFVETQYF.

The chain joins TRBV20-1 to TRBJ2-3; 11 nucleotides line up with TRBD2. The V gene end was trimmed by 5 bases and the J gene end by 2 bases; junction bases not matched to a gene: 6. Germline V CDR1 and CDR2: DFQATT, SNEGSKA (reference sequence). CDR3 length: 15 residues. This chain's CDR3 is CSALGGLAATDTQYF. The CDR3 DNA follows: TGCAGTGCTCTTGGGGGACTAGCGGCCACAGATACGCAGTATTTT.

With regard to this clonotype: It may be a read error: a sequence one base away is much more abundant. V is TRBV29-1 and J is TRBJ2-1; TRBD2 matches 8 bases. Germline V lookup: CDR1 SQVTM, CDR2 ANQGSEA. The CDR3 runs to 15 residues. For the CDR3, the DNA is TGCGGCGTTCCGGGACTAGGACTCTCCTACAATGAGCAGTTCTTC. Its protein is CGVPGLGLSYNEQFF.

This chain uses TRBV5-1 with TRBJ2-1, with D maybe TRBD1 (6 bases). CDR3 length: 17 amino acids. Germline V gives CDR1 SGHRS, CDR2 YFSETQ. Trimming shortened V by 1 base and J by 5 bases, and 19 bases separated the two germline ends. The CDR3 sequence is CASSLRMAQGFNNEQFF. The CDR3 DNA reads as TGCGCCAGCAGCTTGAGGATGGCACAGGGCTTTAACAATGAGCAGTTCTTC.

A few counts support this clonotype. J is TRBJ2-1 and V is TRBV11-2, with 8 bases lining up with TRBD2. With 3 bases clipped from V and 12 bases from J, the junction kept 10 bases outside the gene matches. Germline CDR1 SGHAT, CDR2 FQNNGV. The CDR3 extends over 14 amino acids. The CDR3 region is CASSLEGVAGSQFF. In DNA form, the CDR3 reads TGTGCCAGCAGCTTGGAAGGTGTAGCGGGGTCGCAGTTCTTC.

There are a few counts of this clonotype. This chain connects TRBV11-2 to TRBJ1-6; TRBD1 aligns across 7 bases. The germline V gene has CDR1 SGHAT and CDR2 FQNNGV. The V gene end was trimmed by 0 bases and the J gene end by 7 bases; junction bases not matched to a gene: 6. There are 16 residues in the CDR3. The CDR3 here is CASSLDTATGNSPLHF. CDR3 bases: TGTGCCAGCAGCTTAGACACTGCGACAGGGAATTCACCCCTCCACTTT.

The V call is TRBV15, the J call TRBJ2-7; 9 bases are a match to TRBD2. The germline gives CDR1 LNHNV, CDR2 YYDKDF (reference sequence). After removal of 3 bases from V and 0 bases from J, the junction contained 6 bases not matched to a gene. The CDR3 spans 16 residues. CDR3 sequence (DNA): TGTGCCACCAGCAGGGGGGAGACTAGCGGCTCCTACGAGCAGTACTTC. It yields the protein CATSRGETSGSYEQYF.

This clonotype was seen just once. The chain uses TRBV27 and TRBJ2-7; D unresolved. This CDR3 contains 13 residues. Trimming shortened V by 2 bases and J by 2 bases, and 7 bases separated the two germline ends. Germline V gene lookup returns CDR1 MNHEY and CDR2 SMNVEV (reference sequence). Here the CDR3 reads CASSLQETYEQYF. In DNA form, the CDR3 reads TGTGCCAGCAGTTTACAGGAGACCTACGAGCAGTACTTC.